The clone carrying this T cell receptor (beta chain) was counted many times. Its cognate antigen is unknown. The data belong to a study of CD8 T cells in ankylosing spondylitis. Findings and caveats of the study: Eight highly homologous variants made up a TCR beta motif, and this motif appeared characteristic of ankylosing spondylitis blood. Enrichment of disease-linked clones was reportedly significant in matched ankylosing spondylitis synovial fluid. Reports of some motif variants in reactive arthritis synovial fluid and blood predate this one.

The TCR beta libraries were generated through quantitative 5'-RACE incorporating molecular barcodes. In TCRdb, the 5' RACE reads were re-called with MiXCR into one record per CDR3 protein. This table has approximately 140,000 distinct CDR3 sequences, approximately 9.9% appearing once. The CDR3 runs 15 residues. Germline assignment: CDR1 SEHNR and CDR2 FQNEAQ (reference sequence). Trimming took 5 bases from V and 6 from J; bases not matched to a gene: 11. The sequence was collected from a male donor with ankylosing spondylitis or in good health (not recorded which). The sequencing input was blood, either unsorted or a sorted T cell fraction (not recorded which). V and J are TRBV7-9 and TRBJ2-7; 9 nucleotides align to TRBD1. The CDR3 protein is CASSLRDRVWSEQYF. The CDR3 DNA is TGTGCCAGCAGCCTCCGGGACAGGGTGTGGTCCGAGCAGTACTTC.